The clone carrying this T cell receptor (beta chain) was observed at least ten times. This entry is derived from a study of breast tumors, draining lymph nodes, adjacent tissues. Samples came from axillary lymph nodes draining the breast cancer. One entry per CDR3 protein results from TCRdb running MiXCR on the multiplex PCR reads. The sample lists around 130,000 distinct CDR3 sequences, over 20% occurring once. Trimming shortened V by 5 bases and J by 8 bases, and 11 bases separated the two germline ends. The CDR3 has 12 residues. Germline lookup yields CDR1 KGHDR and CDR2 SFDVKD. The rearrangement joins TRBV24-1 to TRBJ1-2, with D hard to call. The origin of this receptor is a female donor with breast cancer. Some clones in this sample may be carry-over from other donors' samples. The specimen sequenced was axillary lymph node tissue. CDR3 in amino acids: CATSGTVPGYTF. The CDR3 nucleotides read TGTGCCACCAGTGGGACCGTTCCAGGCTACACCTTC.